This section outlines one T cell receptor beta chain sequence together with its context. The antigen remains unidentified. The protocol was immunoSEQ multiplex PCR, while the TCRdb copy is restricted to in-frame clones and leaves out a portion. The table records 83,000 or so clones, around 86% of them present only once. This sample is part of a study of radiotherapy plus CTLA-4 blockade in lung cancer. From germline, CDR1 is KGHSH and CDR2 LQKENI. The V and J ends lost 2 bases and 6 bases, in that order; junction bases with no gene match: 4. The CDR3 is 15 amino acids. General study points: Blood TCR clones of tumor origin expanded after radiotherapy plus ipilimumab.

This TCR derives from a human donor with non-small cell lung cancer who had stable disease on radiotherapy plus ipilimumab. Sample: peripheral blood, taken from a patient treated with radiotherapy plus ipilimumab. This chain joins TRBV18 and TRBJ2-1, with 10 bases matching TRBD1. CDR3 sequence reads: CASSPGQGVSNEQFF. CDR3 sequence (DNA): TGTGCCAGCTCACCAGGACAGGGGGTCAGCAATGAGCAGTTCTTC.